These T cell receptor beta chains were read from a single sample in a study of CD8+ T cells in alopecia areata. Method: immunoSEQ multiplex PCR; TCRdb's copy keeps in-frame clones and lacks some. Here the sample spans about 210,000 clones, 40% to 45% being singletons. The sample consisted of CD4+ T cells sorted from blood, taken at approximately week 37, from a patient treated with tofacitinib. The receptors shown here come from a human donor with alopecia areata. CDR3s include the opening cysteine and the closing phenylalanine or tryptophan. D genes are given only for firm matches. Only part of the rows carry a size: once, few, many, or a class if the clone is expanded.

D	V	size	J	CDR3	DNA
.	TRBV29-1	.	TRBJ2-5	CSVESPGVGEQYF	TGCAGCGTTGAATCCCCGGGGGTCGGAGAGCAGTACTTC
.	TRBV15	few	TRBJ2-3	CATSGASEVGLYF	TGTGCCACCAGCGGGGCATCCGAGGTGGGCCTGTATTTT
.	TRBV6-5	few	TRBJ1-4	CASTQTGRNEKLFF	TGTGCCAGCACGCAGACCGGTCGGAATGAAAAACTGTTTTTT
.	TRBV27	.	TRBJ2-6	CASSLIFRGSGANVLTF	TGTGCCAGCAGCTTAATATTCAGAGGCTCTGGGGCCAACGTCCTGACTTTC
.	TRBV6-1	.	TRBJ1-5	CASSESDRPQTQHF	TGTGCCAGCAGTGAAAGCGACAGGCCCCAGACCCAGCATTTT
.	TRBV18	.	TRBJ1-2	CASSPSAGSNYGYTF	TGTGCCAGCTCACCCTCGGCAGGGTCTAACTATGGCTACACCTTC
TRBD1	TRBV15	.	TRBJ2-7	CATSSGQDSYEQYF	TGTGCCACCAGCTCGGGACAGGACTCCTACGAGCAGTACTTC
.	TRBV2	few	TRBJ2-7	CASSDRLYEQYF	TGTGCCAGCAGTGACAGGCTCTACGAGCAGTACTTC
.	TRBV27	once	TRBJ1-5	CASSLPKGVGNQPQHF	TGTGCCAGCAGTTTACCTAAAGGGGTAGGTAATCAGCCCCAGCATTTT
.	TRBV5-8	few	TRBJ2-6	CASSLLGSGANVLTF	TGTGCCAGCAGCTTGCTGGGCTCTGGGGCCAACGTCCTGACTTTC
.	TRBV7-2	.	TRBJ2-3	CASSQDGGPDTQYF	TGTGCCAGCAGCCAAGACGGAGGACCAGATACGCAGTATTTT
.	TRBV13	.	TRBJ1-2	CASRKENYGYTF	TGTGCCAGCCGAAAGGAGAACTATGGCTACACCTTC
.	TRBV7-6	.	TRBJ2-3	CASSPSAPDTQYF	TGTGCCAGCAGCCCCTCGGCCCCAGATACGCAGTATTTT
.	TRBV29-1	.	TRBJ1-2	CSVEAGNGYTF	TGCAGCGTTGAAGCGGGAAATGGCTACACCTTC
.	TRBV29-1	.	TRBJ1-2	CTTAGEVNYGYTF	TGCACCACAGCCGGGGAAGTTAACTATGGCTACACCTTC
TRBD2	TRBV5-1	.	TRBJ2-7	CASSLTTSGRSTYEQYF	TGCGCCAGCAGCCTTACTACTAGCGGGAGATCAACTTACGAGCAGTACTTC
.	TRBV15	.	TRBJ1-2	CATSRDRTAYGYTF	TGTGCCACCAGCAGAGACCGGACAGCCTATGGCTACACCTTC
.	TRBV7-2	.	TRBJ2-1	CASSLGHGYGEQFF	TGTGCCAGCAGCTTAGGTCACGGTTACGGTGAGCAGTTCTTC
.	TRBV10-3	.	TRBJ2-6	CAISEGGSGANVLTF	TGTGCCATCAGTGAGGGGGGCTCTGGGGCCAACGTCCTGACTTTC
TRBD1	TRBV4-3	.	TRBJ2-1	CASSHDRGSTLEQFF	TGCGCCAGCAGCCACGACAGGGGCTCAACTCTTGAGCAGTTCTTC
TRBD1	TRBV30	.	TRBJ1-4	CAWSVQGNEKLFF	TGTGCCTGGAGTGTACAGGGGAATGAAAAACTGTTTTTT
.	TRBV30	few	TRBJ2-1	CAWRSGFF	TGTGCCTGGAGATCGGGGTTCTTC
.	TRBV4-2	.	TRBJ2-3	CASSQRLGATDTQYF	TGTGCCAGCAGCCAGCGACTAGGGGCCACAGATACGCAGTATTTT
.	TRBV29-1	few	TRBJ1-5	CSDGRPPNQPQHF	TGCAGCGACGGACGTCCCCCAAATCAGCCCCAGCATTTT
TRBD2	TRBV29-1	.	TRBJ2-7	CSAVAGGHEQYF	TGCAGCGCCGTAGCGGGAGGGCATGAGCAGTACTTC
.	TRBV4-3	.	TRBJ2-7	CASSQETRYEQYF	TGCGCCAGCAGCCAAGAAACTAGGTACGAGCAGTACTTC
TRBD2	TRBV11-2	.	TRBJ2-5	CASRTSGSQETQYF	TGTGCCAGCAGGACTAGCGGGAGCCAAGAGACCCAGTACTTC
.	TRBV5-1	.	TRBJ2-3	CASSQRLVGTDTQYF	TGCGCCAGCAGCCAAAGACTAGTAGGCACAGATACGCAGTATTTT
.	TRBV28	few	TRBJ2-7	CASKGPHPAEQYF	TGTGCCAGCAAGGGACCCCACCCCGCCGAGCAGTACTTC
.	TRBV9	once	TRBJ2-3	CASSVELGGDTQYF	TGTGCCAGCAGCGTAGAACTAGGCGGAGATACGCAGTATTTT
.	TRBV7-2	.	TRBJ1-2	CASSLNPSGRGAYGYTF	TGTGCCAGCAGCTTAAACCCCTCTGGTAGGGGGGCCTATGGCTACACCTTC
.	TRBV9	.	TRBJ1-2	CASSVRPAGGGYTF	TGTGCCAGCAGCGTACGCCCGGCGGGTGGTGGCTACACCTTC
TRBD1	TRBV4-2	.	TRBJ1-2	CASSPQGEANYGYTF	TGTGCCAGCAGCCCCCAGGGGGAAGCTAACTATGGCTACACCTTC
.	TRBV4-1	.	TRBJ2-7	CASSQEGRNEQYF	TGCGCCAGCAGCCAAGAAGGAAGGAACGAGCAGTACTTC
.	TRBV27	.	TRBJ2-6	CASSLSGAGANVLTF	TGTGCCAGCAGTTTGAGTGGGGCTGGGGCCAACGTCCTGACTTTC
.	TRBV29-1	few	TRBJ1-2	CSVDRGERDYGYTF	TGCAGCGTTGATCGTGGGGAGCGGGACTATGGCTACACCTTC
TRBD2	TRBV19	.	TRBJ2-6	CASSRKGLAGLEVTGANVLTF	TGTGCCAGTAGCCGAAAGGGGCTAGCGGGCCTGGAGGTAACTGGGGCCAACGTCCTGACTTTC
.	TRBV7-9	few	TRBJ2-7	CASSLPASGTAGYEQYF	TGTGCCAGCAGCTTACCGGCTTCCGGGACCGCCGGTTACGAGCAGTACTTC